These 12 T cell receptor beta chains came from one sample sequenced in a study of radiation and T cells in renal cell carcinoma. Time point meaning: blood 4 weeks post-SBRT, at nephrectomy. Treatment noted: 15 Gy SBRT to primary tumor, nephrectomy 4 weeks later. TCRdb keeps only in-frame clones here, not all; method: immunoSEQ multiplex PCR. This sample has more than 60,000 clones, with less than 90% found just once. Sequences were derived from blood, sampled from a patient whose treatment included radiotherapy and nephrectomy. These receptors all come from a woman aged 60 to 75 with renal cell carcinoma.

The rearrangement uses TRBV30 and TRBJ2-7; D is ambiguous. Trimming pared 3 bases from V and 5 bases from J, leaving 14 bases between. The V gene's germline CDR1 is GTSNPN and CDR2 SVGIG (reference sequence). The CDR3 is made up of 13 amino acids. In DNA form, the CDR3 reads TGTGCCTGGAGAAAAGGACCAAGGGACGAGCAGTACTTC. Encoded protein: CAWRKGPRDEQYF.

The chain's CDR3 is CASSYSGWGNEQFF. CDR3 DNA: TGTGCCAGCAGTTACTCGGGGTGGGGAAATGAGCAGTTCTTC. The V gene is TRBV6-5, the J gene TRBJ2-1; no firm D call. V lost 0 bases and J lost 7, with 10 bases in between. This CDR3 comprises 14 residues. The germline V gene has CDR1 MNHEY and CDR2 SVGAGI.

The J gene is TRBJ1-2, the V gene TRBV5-6, with 7 bases matching TRBD1. The CDR3 contains 15 residues. Germline lookup yields CDR1 SGHDT and CDR2 YYEEEE. Losses at the gene ends were 4 bases for V and 0 bases for J; bases not matched to a gene: 6. This CDR3 reads CASSTGTAANYGYTF. CDR3 DNA sequence: TGTGCCAGCAGCACGGGGACAGCGGCTAACTATGGCTACACCTTC. The whole variable domain, remainder taken from reference TRBV5-6 and TRBJ1-2, is DAGVTQSPTHLIKTRGQQVTLRCSPKSGHDTVSWYQQALGQGPQFIFQYYEEEERQRGNFPDRFSGHQFPNYSSELNVNALLLGDSALYLCASSTGTAANYGYTFGSGTRLTVV.

The V and J genes are TRBV4-3 and TRBJ2-1, with TRBD2 identical over 7 bases. This CDR3 contains 17 residues. In germline, CDR1 is LGHNA, CDR2 YSLEER. V trimming: 0 bases; J trimming: 4 bases; junction bases outside the gene matches: 9. CDR3: CASSQDSGRGLYNEQFF. The CDR3 DNA sequence: TGCGCCAGCAGCCAAGATAGTGGGCGGGGGTTATACAATGAGCAGTTCTTC.

The rearrangement joins TRBV7-9 to TRBJ2-1; TRBD2 might be the D (5 bases). Trimming shortened V by 5 bases and J by 7 bases, and 24 bases separated the two germline ends. The CDR3 is 17 residues long. The germline gives CDR1 SEHNR, CDR2 FQNEAQ (reference sequence). For the CDR3, the DNA is TGTGCCAGCAGCCCCGTTCTCGGGGATCCTAGAGGGAATGAGCAGTTCTTC. It is translated as CASSPVLGDPRGNEQFF. The complete variable domain, with remaining parts taken from reference TRBV7-9 and TRBJ2-1, reads DTGVSQNPRHKITKRGQNVTFRCDPISEHNRLYWYRQTLGQGPEFLTYFQNEAQLEKSRLLSDRFSAERPKGSFSTLEIQRTEQGDSAMYLCASSPVLGDPRGNEQFFGPGTRLTVL.

As concerns this clone: The same CDR3 arises from other DNA sequences in this sample as well. The chain carries TRBV6-5 and TRBJ2-3, with D uncertain. The CDR3 extends over 16 amino acids. V lost 0 bases to trimming and J lost 1 base, with 11 bases between them. The germline V gene encodes CDR1 MNHEY and CDR2 SVGAGI. CDR3 loop: CASSYSGGLRTDTQYF. The CDR3 region has the DNA TGTGCCAGCAGTTACTCCGGCGGCTTACGCACAGATACGCAGTATTTT.

The V gene is TRBV6-1, the J gene TRBJ2-2, with a possible D match to TRBD1 (5 bases). The CDR3 totals 14 residues. CDR1 is MNHNS and CDR2 is SASEGT in the germline V gene. V shed 8 bases and J shed 2 bases, with 12 bases lying between them. The CDR3 loop is CASAQGTNTGELFF. The CDR3 DNA reads as TGTGCCAGCGCCCAGGGTACCAACACCGGGGAGCTGTTTTTT.

The V gene is TRBV7-9, the J gene TRBJ1-2; 7 bases are a match to TRBD1. The CDR3 has 15 amino acids. CDR1 is SEHNR and CDR2 is FQNEAQ in the germline V gene (reference sequence). V lost 4 bases, J lost 4 bases, and 9 bases stayed unmatched. The CDR3 DNA reads TGTGCCAGCAGCTCCACTACAGGGGCCGTCTATGGCTACACCTTC. Encoded protein: CASSSTTGAVYGYTF.

V is TRBV5-5 and J is TRBJ1-2; D remains ambiguous. V lost 4 bases to trimming and J lost 4 bases, with 17 bases between them. There are 15 residues in the CDR3. Looked up from germline, CDR1 is SGHKS and CDR2 is YYEKEE (reference sequence). The CDR3 region is CASSASSGWGYGYTF. For the CDR3, the DNA is TGTGCCAGCAGCGCAAGTTCAGGCTGGGGCTATGGCTACACCTTC.

The CDR3 DNA reads TGCGCCAGCAGCCAAGTGTCGCTAGCGGGAGGGCCCGAGCAGTACTTC. This codes for CASSQVSLAGGPEQYF. This chain joins TRBV4-1 and TRBJ2-7; the match to TRBD2 covers 12 bases. Germline-derived CDR1 and CDR2 are MGHRA and YSYEKL. J gave up 6 bases and V 1 base, and 7 bases lay outside the gene matches. The CDR3 runs to 16 residues.

About this clone: This sample also contains other DNA sequences that code for the same CDR3. DNA for the CDR3: TGTGCCAGCAGTGAGAGTTCTGGAAACACCATATATTTT. Protein product: CASSESSGNTIYF. V usage is TRBV6-5 and J usage is TRBJ1-3, with D uncertain. Between the trimmed V and J ends, which lost 5 bases and 1 base, there was a span of 6 bases. Germline CDR1 reads MNHEY; CDR2 reads SVGAGI. The CDR3 loop spans 13 amino acids.

The gene calls are TRBV6-6 and TRBJ1-1, with D possibly being TRBD1 (5 bases). Trimming removed 6 bases at V and 6 bases at J, with 14 bases between. This CDR3 contains 13 residues. Germline values: CDR1 MNHNY, CDR2 SVGAGI (reference sequence). This chain's CDR3 is CASSRRGGPEAFF. CDR3 DNA: TGTGCCAGCAGCCGGCGGGGGGGACCTGAAGCTTTCTTT.